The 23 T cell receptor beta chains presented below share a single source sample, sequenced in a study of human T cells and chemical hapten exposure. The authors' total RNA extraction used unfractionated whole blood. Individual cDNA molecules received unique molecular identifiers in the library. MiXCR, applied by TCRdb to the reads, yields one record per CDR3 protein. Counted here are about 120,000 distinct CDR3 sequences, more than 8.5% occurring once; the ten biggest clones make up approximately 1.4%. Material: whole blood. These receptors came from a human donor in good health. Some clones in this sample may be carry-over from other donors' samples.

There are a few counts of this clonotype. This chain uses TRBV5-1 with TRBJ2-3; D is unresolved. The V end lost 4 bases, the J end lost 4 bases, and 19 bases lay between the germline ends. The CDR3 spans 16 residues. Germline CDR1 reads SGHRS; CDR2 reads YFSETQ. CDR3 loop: CASSVTSQDSPDTQYF. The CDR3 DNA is TGCGCCAGCAGCGTAACGTCTCAAGACTCGCCAGATACGCAGTATTTT.

The CDR3 spells CASSLGGLDEPQHF. CDR3 coding DNA: TGTGCCAGCAGCCTAGGGGGCCTTGATGAGCCCCAGCATTTT. The chain uses TRBV11-2 and TRBJ1-5; 7 bases fit TRBD1. The ends lost 5 bases at V and 8 bases at J; junction bases unmatched: 9. CDR3 size: 14 residues. Germline V gene lookup returns CDR1 SGHAT and CDR2 FQNNGV.

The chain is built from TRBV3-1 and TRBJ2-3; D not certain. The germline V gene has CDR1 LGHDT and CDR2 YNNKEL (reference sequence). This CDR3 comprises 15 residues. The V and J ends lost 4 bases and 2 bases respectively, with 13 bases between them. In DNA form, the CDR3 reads TGTGCCAGCAGCCCGCTCTTGAAACTCACAGATACGCAGTATTTT. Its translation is CASSPLLKLTDTQYF.

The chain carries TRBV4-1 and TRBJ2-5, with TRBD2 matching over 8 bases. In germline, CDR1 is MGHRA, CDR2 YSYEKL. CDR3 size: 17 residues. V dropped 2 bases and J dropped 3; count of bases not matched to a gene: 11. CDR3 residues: CASSQITGGRTKETQYF. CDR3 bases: TGCGCCAGCAGCCAAATCACAGGCGGGAGGACGAAAGAGACCCAGTACTTC.

In nucleotides, the CDR3 is TGTGCCAGCATTGACAGGGCAAACTATGGCTACACCTTC. The encoded protein is CASIDRANYGYTF. J is TRBJ1-2 and V is TRBV12-3 or TRBV12-4, with 7 bases identical to TRBD1. The CDR3 runs to 13 residues. The trim removed 7 bases at V and 2 bases at J, leaving 4 bases unmatched.

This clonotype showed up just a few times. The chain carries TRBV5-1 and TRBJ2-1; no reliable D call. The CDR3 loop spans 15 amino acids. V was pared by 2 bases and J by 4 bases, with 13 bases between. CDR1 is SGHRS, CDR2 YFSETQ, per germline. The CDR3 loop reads CASSFYSWWYNEQFF. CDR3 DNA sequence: TGCGCCAGCAGCTTCTACAGTTGGTGGTACAATGAGCAGTTCTTC.

For the CDR3, the DNA is TGTGCCAGCAGCTCGCCGGGGGTTCCGGCCGAGCAGTACTTC. Protein sequence: CASSSPGVPAEQYF. The V gene is TRBV7-9, the J gene TRBJ2-7; the D gene is possibly TRBD2 (6 bases). The CDR3 spans 14 residues. Trimming took off 4 bases at V and 6 bases at J, with 16 bases between the two ends. The V gene's germline CDR1 is SEHNR and CDR2 FQNEAQ (reference sequence).

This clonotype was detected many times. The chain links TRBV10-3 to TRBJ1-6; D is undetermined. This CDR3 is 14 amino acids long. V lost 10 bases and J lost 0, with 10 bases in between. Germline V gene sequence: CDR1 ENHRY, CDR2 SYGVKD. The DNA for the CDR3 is TGTGCCACGCAACTGAGCTCCTATAATTCACCCCTCCACTTT. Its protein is CATQLSSYNSPLHF.

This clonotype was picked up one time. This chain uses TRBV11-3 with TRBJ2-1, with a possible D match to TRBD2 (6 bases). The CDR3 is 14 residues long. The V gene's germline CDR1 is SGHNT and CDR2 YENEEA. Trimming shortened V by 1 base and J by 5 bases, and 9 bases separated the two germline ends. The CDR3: CASSLAGVDNEQFF. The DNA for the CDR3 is TGTGCCAGCAGCTTAGCGGGAGTGGACAATGAGCAGTTCTTC.

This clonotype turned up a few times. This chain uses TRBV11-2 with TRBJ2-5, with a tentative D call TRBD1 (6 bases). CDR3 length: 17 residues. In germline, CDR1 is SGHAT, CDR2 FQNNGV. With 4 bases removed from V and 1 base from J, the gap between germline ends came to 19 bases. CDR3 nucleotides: TGTGCCAGCAGCTGGACCCAGGGCAGGGGAACCCAAGAGACCCAGTACTTC. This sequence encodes CASSWTQGRGTQETQYF.

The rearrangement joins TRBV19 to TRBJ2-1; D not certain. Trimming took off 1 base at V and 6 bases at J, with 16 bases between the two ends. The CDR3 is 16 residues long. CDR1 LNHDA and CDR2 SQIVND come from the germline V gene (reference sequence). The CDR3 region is CASSIGTTVPPNEQFF. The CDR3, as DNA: TGTGCCAGTAGTATAGGCACGACCGTTCCTCCCAATGAGCAGTTCTTC.

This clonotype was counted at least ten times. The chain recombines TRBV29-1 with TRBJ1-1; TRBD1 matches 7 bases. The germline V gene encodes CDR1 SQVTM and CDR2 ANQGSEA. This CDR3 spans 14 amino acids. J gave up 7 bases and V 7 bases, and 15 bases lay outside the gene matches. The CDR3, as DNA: TGCAGCGCTCGGCTACAGGGGAAGAGGAATGAAGCTTTCTTT. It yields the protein CSARLQGKRNEAFF.

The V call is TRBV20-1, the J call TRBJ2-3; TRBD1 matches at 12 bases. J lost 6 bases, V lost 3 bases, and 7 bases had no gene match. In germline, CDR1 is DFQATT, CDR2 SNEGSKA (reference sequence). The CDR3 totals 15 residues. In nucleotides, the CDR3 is TGCAGTGCTAGTCGGGCCGGGACAGGGGGCGATACGCAGTATTTT. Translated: CSASRAGTGGDTQYF.

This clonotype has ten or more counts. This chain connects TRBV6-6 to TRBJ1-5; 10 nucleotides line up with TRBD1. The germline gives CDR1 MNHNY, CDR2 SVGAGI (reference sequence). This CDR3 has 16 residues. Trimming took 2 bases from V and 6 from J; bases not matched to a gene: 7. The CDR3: CASSYQGQGHGQPQHF. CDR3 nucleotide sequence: TGTGCCAGCAGTTACCAGGGACAGGGGCATGGTCAGCCCCAGCATTTT.

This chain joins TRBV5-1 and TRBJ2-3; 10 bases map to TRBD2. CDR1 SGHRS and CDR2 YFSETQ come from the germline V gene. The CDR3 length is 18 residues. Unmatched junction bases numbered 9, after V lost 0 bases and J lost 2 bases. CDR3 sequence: CASSLARRGLAFTDTQYF. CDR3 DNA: TGCGCCAGCAGCTTGGCCAGGCGGGGACTAGCGTTCACAGATACGCAGTATTTT.

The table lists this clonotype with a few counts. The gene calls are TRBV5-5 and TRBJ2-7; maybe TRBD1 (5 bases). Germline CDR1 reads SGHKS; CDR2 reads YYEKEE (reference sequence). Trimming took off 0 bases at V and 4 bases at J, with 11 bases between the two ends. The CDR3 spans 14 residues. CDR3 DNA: TGTGCCAGCAGCTTGGTTCAGGGCCCGTACGAGCAGTACTTC. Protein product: CASSLVQGPYEQYF.

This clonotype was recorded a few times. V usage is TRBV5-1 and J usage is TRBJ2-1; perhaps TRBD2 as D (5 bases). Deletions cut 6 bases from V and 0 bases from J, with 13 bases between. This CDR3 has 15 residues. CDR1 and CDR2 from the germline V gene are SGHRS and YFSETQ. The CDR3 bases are TGCGCCAGCACCTTAATCGGGGTCTCCTACAATGAGCAGTTCTTC. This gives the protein CASTLIGVSYNEQFF.

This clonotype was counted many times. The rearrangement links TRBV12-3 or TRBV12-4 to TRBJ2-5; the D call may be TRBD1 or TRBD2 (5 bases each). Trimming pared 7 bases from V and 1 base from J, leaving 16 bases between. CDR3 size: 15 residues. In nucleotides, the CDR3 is TGTGCCAGCAAGAATCCGGGACCGGCCCAAGAGACCCAGTACTTC. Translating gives CASKNPGPAQETQYF.

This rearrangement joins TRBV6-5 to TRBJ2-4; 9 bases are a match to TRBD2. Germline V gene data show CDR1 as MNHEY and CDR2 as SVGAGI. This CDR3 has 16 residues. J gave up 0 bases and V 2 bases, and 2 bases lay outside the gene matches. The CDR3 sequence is CASSYLSGGAKNIQYF. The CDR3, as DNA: TGTGCCAGCAGTTACCTTAGCGGGGGAGCCAAAAACATTCAGTACTTC.

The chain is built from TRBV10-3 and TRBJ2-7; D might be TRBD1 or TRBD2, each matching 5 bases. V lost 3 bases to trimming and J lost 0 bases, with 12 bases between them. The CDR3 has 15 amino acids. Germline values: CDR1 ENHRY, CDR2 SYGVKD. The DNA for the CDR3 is TGTGCCATCAGTGACTGGGACGGCCTCTCCTACGAGCAGTACTTC. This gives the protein CAISDWDGLSYEQYF.

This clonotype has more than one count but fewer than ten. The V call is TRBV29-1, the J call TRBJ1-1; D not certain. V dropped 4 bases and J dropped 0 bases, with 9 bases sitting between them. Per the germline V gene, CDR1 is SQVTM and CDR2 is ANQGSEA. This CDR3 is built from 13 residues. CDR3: CSVVRKLNTEAFF. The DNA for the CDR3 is TGCAGCGTTGTTCGGAAGCTGAACACTGAAGCTTTCTTT.

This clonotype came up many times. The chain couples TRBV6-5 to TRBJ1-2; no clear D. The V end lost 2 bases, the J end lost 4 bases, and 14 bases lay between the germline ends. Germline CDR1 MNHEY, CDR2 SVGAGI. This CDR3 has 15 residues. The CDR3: CASSYGWGRAYGYTF. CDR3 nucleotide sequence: TGTGCCAGCAGTTACGGGTGGGGAAGGGCCTATGGCTACACCTTC.

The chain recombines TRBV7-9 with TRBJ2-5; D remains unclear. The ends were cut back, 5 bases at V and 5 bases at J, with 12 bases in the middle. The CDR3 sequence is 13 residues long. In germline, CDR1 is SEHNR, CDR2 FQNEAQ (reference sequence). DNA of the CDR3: TGTGCCAGCAGCCACTTATCCCCCGAGACCCAGTACTTC. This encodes CASSHLSPETQYF.